The entry below describes one T cell receptor beta chain. This entry belongs to a study of blood T cell repertoires in COVID-19. Sequencing used immunoSEQ multiplex PCR; TCRdb keeps in-frame clones, though not all of them. The sample lists about 170,000 clones; about 83% were seen once. This CDR3 is 14 amino acids long. V lost 4 bases and J lost 7; bases outside the gene matches: 10. Germline loops: CDR1 GTSNPN, CDR2 SVGIG (reference sequence). This TCR was recovered from a woman in her forties or fifties in a cohort exposed to, infected with or recovered from COVID-19 (not recorded which). The V call is TRBV30, the J call TRBJ1-1; 9 bases are shared with TRBD1. The sample consisted of PBMCs or T cells enriched from blood (not recorded which). CDR3 DNA: TGTGCCTGGACTTGGGGACAGGGTGCGTTTGAAGCTTTCTTT. This gives the protein CAWTWGQGAFEAFF.